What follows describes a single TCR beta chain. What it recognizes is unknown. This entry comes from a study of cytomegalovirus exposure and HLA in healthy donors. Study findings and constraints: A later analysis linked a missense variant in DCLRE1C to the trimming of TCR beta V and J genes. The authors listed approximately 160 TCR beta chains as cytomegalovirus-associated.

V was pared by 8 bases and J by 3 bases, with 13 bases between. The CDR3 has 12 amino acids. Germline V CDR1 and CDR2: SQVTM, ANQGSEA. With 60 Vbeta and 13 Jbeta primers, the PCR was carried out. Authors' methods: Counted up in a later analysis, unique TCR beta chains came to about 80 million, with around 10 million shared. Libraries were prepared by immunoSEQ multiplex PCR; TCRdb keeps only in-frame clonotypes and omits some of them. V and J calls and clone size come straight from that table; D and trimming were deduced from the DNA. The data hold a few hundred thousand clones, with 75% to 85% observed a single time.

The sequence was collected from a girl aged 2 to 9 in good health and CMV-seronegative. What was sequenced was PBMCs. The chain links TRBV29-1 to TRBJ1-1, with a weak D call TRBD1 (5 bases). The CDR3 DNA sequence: TGCAGCACACGGGCGGGGGACACTGAAGCTTTCTTT. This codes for CSTRAGDTEAFF.